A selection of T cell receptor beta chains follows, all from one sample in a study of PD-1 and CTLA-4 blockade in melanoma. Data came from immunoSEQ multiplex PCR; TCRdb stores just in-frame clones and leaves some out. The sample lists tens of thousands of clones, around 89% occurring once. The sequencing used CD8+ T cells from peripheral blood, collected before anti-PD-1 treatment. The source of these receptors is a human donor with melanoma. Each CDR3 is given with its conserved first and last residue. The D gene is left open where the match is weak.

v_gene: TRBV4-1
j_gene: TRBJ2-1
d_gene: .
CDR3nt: TGCGCCAGCAGGAGTGTTAGCTCCTACAATGAGCAGTTCTTC
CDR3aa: CASRSVSSYNEQFF

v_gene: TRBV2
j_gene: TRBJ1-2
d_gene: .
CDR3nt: TGTGCCATCTTTTCTAACTATGGCTACACCTTC
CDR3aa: CAIFSNYGYTF

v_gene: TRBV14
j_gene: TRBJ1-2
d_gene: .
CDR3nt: TGTGCCAGCAGCCAAGCGCAGGCTAGCTATGGCTACACCTTC
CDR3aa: CASSQAQASYGYTF

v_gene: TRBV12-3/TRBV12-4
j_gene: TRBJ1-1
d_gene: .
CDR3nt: TGTGCCAGCAGTTTATCGTATTCAGTAGAAGCTTTCTTT
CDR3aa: CASSLSYSVEAFF

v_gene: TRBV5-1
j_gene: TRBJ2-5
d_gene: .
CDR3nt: TGCGCCAGCAGCTTGGAAGGGGGGCAGCTGGAGACCCAGTACTTC
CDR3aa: CASSLEGGQLETQYF

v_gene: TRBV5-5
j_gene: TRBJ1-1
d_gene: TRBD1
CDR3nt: TGTGCCAGCAGCTTCCGGGACAGGGGTTACACTGAAGCTTTCTTT
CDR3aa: CASSFRDRGYTEAFF

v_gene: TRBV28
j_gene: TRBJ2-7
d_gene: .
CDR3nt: TGTGCCAGCAGTTTCCCCCAGGAGCCCTACGAGCAGTACTTC
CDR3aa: CASSFPQEPYEQYF

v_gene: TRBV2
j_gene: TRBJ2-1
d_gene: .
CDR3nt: TGTGCCAGCAGTCTGGGGGGCAGTTACAATGAGCAGTTCTTC
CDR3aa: CASSLGGSYNEQFF

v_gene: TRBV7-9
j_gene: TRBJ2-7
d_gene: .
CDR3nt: TGTGCCAGCAGCTTGGGGTCCTACGAGCAGTACTTC
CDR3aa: CASSLGSYEQYF

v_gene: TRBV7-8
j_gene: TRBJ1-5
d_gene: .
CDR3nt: TGTGCCAGCAGCTTAGCGCTCGGGGTAGATCAGCCCCAGCATTTT
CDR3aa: CASSLALGVDQPQHF

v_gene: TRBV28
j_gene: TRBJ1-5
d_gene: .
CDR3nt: TGTGCCAGCAGTTTACGGGGGCTAGGGAATCAGCCCCAGCATTTT
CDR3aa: CASSLRGLGNQPQHF